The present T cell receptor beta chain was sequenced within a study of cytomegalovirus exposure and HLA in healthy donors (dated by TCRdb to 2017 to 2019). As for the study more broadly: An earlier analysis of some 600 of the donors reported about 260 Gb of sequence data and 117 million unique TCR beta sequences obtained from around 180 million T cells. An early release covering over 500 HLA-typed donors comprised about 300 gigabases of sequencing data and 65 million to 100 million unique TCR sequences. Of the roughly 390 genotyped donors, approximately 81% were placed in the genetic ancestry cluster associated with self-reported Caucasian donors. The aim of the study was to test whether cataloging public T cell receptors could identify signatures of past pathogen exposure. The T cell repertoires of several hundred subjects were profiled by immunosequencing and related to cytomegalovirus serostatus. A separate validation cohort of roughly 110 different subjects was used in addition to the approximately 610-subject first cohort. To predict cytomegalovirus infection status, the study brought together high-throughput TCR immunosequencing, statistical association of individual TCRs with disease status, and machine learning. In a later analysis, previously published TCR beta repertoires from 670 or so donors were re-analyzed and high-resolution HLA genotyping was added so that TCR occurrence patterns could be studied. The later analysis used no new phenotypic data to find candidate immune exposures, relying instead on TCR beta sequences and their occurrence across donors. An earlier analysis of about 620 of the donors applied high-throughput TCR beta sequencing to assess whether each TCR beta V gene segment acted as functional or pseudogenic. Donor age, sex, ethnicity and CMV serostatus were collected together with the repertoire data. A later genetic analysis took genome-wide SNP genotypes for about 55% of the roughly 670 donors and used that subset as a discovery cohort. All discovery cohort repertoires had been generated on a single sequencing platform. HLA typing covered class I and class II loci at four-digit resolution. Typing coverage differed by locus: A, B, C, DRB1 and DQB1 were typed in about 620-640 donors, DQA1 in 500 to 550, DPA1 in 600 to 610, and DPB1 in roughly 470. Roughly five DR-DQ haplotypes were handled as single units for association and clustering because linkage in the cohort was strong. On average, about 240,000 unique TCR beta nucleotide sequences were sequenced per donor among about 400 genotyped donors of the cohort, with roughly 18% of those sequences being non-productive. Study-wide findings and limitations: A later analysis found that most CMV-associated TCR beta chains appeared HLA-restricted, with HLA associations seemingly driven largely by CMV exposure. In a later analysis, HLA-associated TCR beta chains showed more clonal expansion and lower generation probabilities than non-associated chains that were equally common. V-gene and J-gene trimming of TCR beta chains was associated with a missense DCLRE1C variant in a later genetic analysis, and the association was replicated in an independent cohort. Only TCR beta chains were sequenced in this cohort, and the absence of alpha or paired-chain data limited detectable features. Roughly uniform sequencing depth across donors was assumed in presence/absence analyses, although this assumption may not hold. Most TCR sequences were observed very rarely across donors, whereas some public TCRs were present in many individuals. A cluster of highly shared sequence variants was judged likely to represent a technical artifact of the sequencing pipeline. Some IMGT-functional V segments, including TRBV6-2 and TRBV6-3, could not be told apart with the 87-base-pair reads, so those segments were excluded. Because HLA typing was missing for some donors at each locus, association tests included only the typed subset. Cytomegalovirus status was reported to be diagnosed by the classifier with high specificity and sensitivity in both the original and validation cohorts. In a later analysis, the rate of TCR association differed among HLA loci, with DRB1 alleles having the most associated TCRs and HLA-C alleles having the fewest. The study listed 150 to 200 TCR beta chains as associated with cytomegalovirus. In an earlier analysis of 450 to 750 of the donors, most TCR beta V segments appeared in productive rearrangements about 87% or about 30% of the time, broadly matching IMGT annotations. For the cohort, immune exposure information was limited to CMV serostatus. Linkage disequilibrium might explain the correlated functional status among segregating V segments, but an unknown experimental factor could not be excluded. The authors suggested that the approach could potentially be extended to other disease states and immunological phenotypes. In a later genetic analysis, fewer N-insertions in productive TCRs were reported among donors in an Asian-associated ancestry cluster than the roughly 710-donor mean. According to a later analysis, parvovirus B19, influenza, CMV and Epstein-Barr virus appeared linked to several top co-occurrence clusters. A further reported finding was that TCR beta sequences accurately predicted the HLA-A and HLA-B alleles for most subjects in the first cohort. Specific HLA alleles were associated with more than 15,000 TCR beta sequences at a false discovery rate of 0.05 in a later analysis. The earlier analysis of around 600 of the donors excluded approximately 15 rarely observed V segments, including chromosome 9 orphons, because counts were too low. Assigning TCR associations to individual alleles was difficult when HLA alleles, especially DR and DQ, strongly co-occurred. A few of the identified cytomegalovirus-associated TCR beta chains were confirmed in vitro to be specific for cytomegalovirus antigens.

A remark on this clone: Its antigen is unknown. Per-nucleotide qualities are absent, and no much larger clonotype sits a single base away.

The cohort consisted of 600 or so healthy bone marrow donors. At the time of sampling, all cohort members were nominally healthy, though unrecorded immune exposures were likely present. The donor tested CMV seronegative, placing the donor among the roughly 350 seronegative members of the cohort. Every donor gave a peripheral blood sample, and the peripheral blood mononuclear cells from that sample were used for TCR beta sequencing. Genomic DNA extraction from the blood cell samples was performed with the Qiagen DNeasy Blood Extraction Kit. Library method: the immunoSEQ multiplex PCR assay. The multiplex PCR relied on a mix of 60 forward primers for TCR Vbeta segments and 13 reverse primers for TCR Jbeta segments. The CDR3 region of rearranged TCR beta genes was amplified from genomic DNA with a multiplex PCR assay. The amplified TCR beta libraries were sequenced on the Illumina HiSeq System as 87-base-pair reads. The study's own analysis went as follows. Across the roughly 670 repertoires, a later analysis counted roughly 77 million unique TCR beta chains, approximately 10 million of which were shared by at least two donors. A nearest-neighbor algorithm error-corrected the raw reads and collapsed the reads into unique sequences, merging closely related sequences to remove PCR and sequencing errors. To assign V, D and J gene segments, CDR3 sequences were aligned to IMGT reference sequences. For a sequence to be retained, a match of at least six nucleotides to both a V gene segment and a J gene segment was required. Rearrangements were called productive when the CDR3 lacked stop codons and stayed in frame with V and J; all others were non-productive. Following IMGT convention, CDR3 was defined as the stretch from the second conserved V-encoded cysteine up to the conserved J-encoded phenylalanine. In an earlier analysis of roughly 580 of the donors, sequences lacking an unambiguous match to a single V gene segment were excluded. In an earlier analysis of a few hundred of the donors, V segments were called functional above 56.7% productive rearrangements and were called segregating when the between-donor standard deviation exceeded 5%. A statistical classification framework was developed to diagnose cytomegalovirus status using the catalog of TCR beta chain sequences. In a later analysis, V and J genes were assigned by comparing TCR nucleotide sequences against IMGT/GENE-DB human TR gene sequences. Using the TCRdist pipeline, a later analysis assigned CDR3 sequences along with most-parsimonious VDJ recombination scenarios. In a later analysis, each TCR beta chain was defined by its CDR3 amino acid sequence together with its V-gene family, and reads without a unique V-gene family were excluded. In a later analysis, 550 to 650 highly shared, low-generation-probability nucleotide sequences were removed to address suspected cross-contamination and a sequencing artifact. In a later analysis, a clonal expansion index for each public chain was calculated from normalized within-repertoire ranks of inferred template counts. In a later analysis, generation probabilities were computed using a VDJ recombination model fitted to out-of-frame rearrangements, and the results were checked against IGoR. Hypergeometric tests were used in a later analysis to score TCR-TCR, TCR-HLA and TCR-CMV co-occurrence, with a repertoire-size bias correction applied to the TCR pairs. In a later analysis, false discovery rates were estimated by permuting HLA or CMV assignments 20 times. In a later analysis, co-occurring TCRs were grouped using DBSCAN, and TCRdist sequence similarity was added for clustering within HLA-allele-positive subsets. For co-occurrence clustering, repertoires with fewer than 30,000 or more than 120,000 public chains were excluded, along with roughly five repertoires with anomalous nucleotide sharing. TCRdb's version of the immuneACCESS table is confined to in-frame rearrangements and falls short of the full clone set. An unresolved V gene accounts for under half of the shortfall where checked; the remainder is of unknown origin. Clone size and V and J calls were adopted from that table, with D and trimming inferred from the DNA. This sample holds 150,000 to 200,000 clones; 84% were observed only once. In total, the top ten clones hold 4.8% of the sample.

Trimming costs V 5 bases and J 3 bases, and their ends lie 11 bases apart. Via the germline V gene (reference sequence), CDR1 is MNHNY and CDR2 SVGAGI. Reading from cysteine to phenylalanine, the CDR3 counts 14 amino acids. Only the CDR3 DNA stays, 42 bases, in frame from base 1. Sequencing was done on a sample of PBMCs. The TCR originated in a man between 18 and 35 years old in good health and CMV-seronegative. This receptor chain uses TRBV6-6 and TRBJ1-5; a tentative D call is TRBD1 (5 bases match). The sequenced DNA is TGTGCCAGCAGTCTTCGACAGTTCAATCAGCCCCAGCATTTT. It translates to CASSLRQFNQPQHF.